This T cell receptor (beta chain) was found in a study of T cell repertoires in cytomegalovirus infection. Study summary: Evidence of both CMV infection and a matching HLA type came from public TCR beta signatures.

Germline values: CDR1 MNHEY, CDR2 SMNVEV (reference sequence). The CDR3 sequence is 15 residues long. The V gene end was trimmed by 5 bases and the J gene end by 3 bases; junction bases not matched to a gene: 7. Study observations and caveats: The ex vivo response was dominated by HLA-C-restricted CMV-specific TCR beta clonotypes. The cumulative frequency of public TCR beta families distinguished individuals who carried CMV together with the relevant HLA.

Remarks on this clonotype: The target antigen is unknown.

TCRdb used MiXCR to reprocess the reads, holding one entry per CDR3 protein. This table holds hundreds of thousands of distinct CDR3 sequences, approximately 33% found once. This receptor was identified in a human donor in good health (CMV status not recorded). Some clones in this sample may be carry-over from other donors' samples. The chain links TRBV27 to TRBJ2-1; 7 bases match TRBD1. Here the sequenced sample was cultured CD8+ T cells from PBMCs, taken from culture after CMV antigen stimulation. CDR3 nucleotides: TGTGCCAGCAGTCTCAGGGGGTCAAACTACAATGAGCAGTTCTTC. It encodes CASSLRGSNYNEQFF.